Shown below are 17 T cell receptor beta chains from a single sample sequenced in a study of PD-L1 blockade in urothelial cancer. Libraries were prepared by immunoSEQ multiplex PCR; TCRdb keeps only in-frame clonotypes and omits some of them. Of 45,000 to 50,000 clones listed, approximately 78% were seen once; the top ten hold approximately 1.9%. Time point meaning: pretreatment peripheral blood. Sample: PBMCs, taken around atezolizumab (anti-PD-L1) treatment. These receptor sequences come from a man aged 45-65 years with urothelial cancer.

The chain is built from TRBV7-2 and TRBJ2-2, with 7 bases identical to TRBD1. V shed 1 base and J 6 bases; nucleotides not matched to a gene: 2. Germline V lookup: CDR1 SGHTA, CDR2 FQGNSA. This CDR3 region has 14 residues. This CDR3 is CASSLDQGAGELFF. The CDR3 DNA follows: TGTGCCAGCAGCTTAGACCAGGGGGCCGGGGAGCTGTTTTTT.

This chain links TRBV28 with TRBJ1-6; 8 bases map to TRBD1. V dropped 4 bases and J dropped 5; count of bases not matched to a gene: 7. CDR3 length: 16 amino acids. The germline CDR1 and CDR2 sequences are MDHEN and SYDVKM. The CDR3 DNA follows: TGTGCCAGCAGTTCTCGACAGGGGTCCAATAATTCACCCCTCCACTTT. It translates to CASSSRQGSNNSPLHF.

The genes are TRBV6-1 and TRBJ1-1; 8 bases are shared with TRBD1. With 3 bases clipped from V and 0 bases from J, the junction kept 15 bases outside the gene matches. The V gene's germline CDR1 is MNHNS and CDR2 SASEGT. CDR3 length: 19 amino acids. Written as DNA, the CDR3 is TGTGCCAGCAGTGATTTTACAGGGGGGTTTGGGGGAATGAACACTGAAGCTTTCTTT. Its protein is CASSDFTGGFGGMNTEAFF.

V gene TRBV15 combines with J gene TRBJ1-2, with 8 bases lining up with TRBD1. Germline CDR1 and CDR2: LNHNV and YYDKDF (reference sequence). V gave up 0 bases and J gave up 5 bases; unmatched junction bases: 5. The CDR3 has 15 amino acids. The DNA of the CDR3 is TGTGCCACCAGCAGAGATGCCGGACAGGGTTATGGCTACACCTTC. Amino acids: CATSRDAGQGYGYTF.

The J gene is TRBJ1-5, the V gene TRBV5-1; D perhaps matches TRBD1 (6 bases). Germline-derived CDR1 and CDR2 are SGHRS and YFSETQ. The CDR3 spans 15 residues. V lost 0 bases and J 7 bases, leaving 14 bases between the germline ends. The CDR3 protein is CASSLVPGADQPQHF. CDR3 nucleotide sequence: TGCGCCAGCAGCTTGGTCCCAGGGGCGGACCAGCCCCAGCATTTT.

There are a few counts of this clone. The chain has TRBV2 and TRBJ1-1; perhaps TRBD1 as D (6 bases). This CDR3 has 13 amino acids. V lost 6 bases to trimming and J lost 3 bases, with 11 bases between them. The germline gives CDR1 SNHLY, CDR2 FYNNEI. CDR3 sequence: CASSAGAYTEAFF. In DNA form, the CDR3 reads TGTGCCAGCAGCGCAGGGGCGTACACTGAAGCTTTCTTT.

The CDR3 here is CASSESPWTGGGDTQYF. As DNA, the CDR3 is TGTGCCAGCAGTGAAAGCCCTTGGACAGGGGGTGGAGATACGCAGTATTTT. This chain links TRBV6-1 with TRBJ2-3, with 10 bases fitting TRBD1. The CDR3 runs 17 residues. The germline V gene has CDR1 MNHNS and CDR2 SASEGT. After removal of 2 bases from V and 5 bases from J, the junction contained 10 bases not matched to a gene.

The chain links TRBV5-4 to TRBJ2-7; 10 bases match TRBD1. The J segment lost 5 bases and the V segment lost 3 bases, leaving 5 bases of the junction unmatched. The germline V gene has CDR1 SGHNT and CDR2 YYREEE (reference sequence). The CDR3 is 14 residues long. The CDR3 sequence is CASSSGTGANEQYF. The DNA for the CDR3 is TGTGCCAGCAGCTCAGGGACAGGGGCCAACGAGCAGTACTTC.

The chain employs TRBV5-1 and TRBJ1-3; D gene ambiguous. The CDR3 is made up of 16 amino acids. Germline CDR1 and CDR2: SGHRS and YFSETQ. The V gene lost 5 bases and the J gene lost 0 bases, with 15 bases spanning the gap. The CDR3 protein is CASSPWQAHSGNTIYF. The CDR3 DNA is TGCGCCAGCAGTCCTTGGCAGGCTCACTCTGGAAACACCATATATTTT.

The V and J genes are TRBV4-2 and TRBJ2-4; D not certain. This CDR3 is 15 amino acids long. CDR1 LGHNA and CDR2 YNFKEQ come from the germline V gene. V was cut by 0 bases and J by 4 bases, with 10 bases left in between. The CDR3 loop is CASSQDPNGKNIQYF. In nucleotides, the CDR3 is TGTGCCAGCAGCCAAGATCCGAACGGTAAAAACATTCAGTACTTC.

The chain links TRBV7-6 to TRBJ2-5; maybe TRBD2 (5 bases). CDR3 size: 16 residues. V dropped 1 base and J dropped 7 bases, with 19 bases sitting between them. Per the germline V gene, CDR1 is SGHVS and CDR2 is FNYEAQ. The CDR3 DNA is TGTGCCAGCAGCTTAGAGGAAAGCAGGCTTGAGGGGACCCAGTACTTC. Its protein is CASSLEESRLEGTQYF.

The count of this clone is one. The J gene is TRBJ2-2, the V gene TRBV19; TRBD1 is a possible D gene (7 bases). The germline CDR1 and CDR2 sequences are LNHDA and SQIVND (reference sequence). Trimming removed 5 bases from V and 6 bases from J, with 10 bases in between. The CDR3 is 13 amino acids. As DNA, the CDR3 is TGTGCCAGTAGTTCCAGGGGGGCCGGGGAGCTGTTTTTT. It is translated as CASSSRGAGELFF. Supplemented by reference TRBV19 and TRBJ2-2, the full variable domain reads DGGITQSPKYLFRKEGQNVTLSCEQNLNHDAMYWYRQDPGQGLRLIYYSQIVNDFQKGDIAEGYSVSREKKESFPLTVTSAQKNPTAFYLCASSSRGAGELFFGEGSRLTVL.

V is TRBV29-1 and J is TRBJ2-2, with D possibly TRBD2 on 6 matching bases. V dropped 6 bases and J dropped 1 base, with 12 bases sitting between them. This CDR3 has 14 residues. CDR1 and CDR2 from the germline V gene are SQVTM and ANQGSEA. The DNA of the CDR3 is TGCAGCGTCGCGGGATTAAAGAACACCGGGGAGCTGTTTTTT. Translated: CSVAGLKNTGELFF.

J is TRBJ1-2 and V is TRBV29-1; maybe TRBD1 (6 bases). V was pared by 6 bases and J by 8 bases, with 22 bases between. Looked up from germline, CDR1 is SQVTM and CDR2 is ANQGSEA. The CDR3 consists of 14 residues. CDR3 nucleotide sequence: TGCAGCGTGTCAACCGGGACAACCCGAGGGGGCTACACCTTC. It yields the protein CSVSTGTTRGGYTF.

The genes are TRBV19 and TRBJ1-5; a possible D gene is TRBD1 (5 bases). Germline loops: CDR1 LNHDA, CDR2 SQIVND (reference sequence). V lost 5 bases and J lost 5, with 13 bases in between. This CDR3 has 14 residues. CDR3 protein: CASSSDSLYQPQHF. CDR3 DNA sequence: TGTGCCAGTAGTTCCGACAGCCTCTATCAGCCCCAGCATTTT.

This chain links TRBV6-1 with TRBJ1-3; TRBD1 is a possible D gene (5 bases). Between the trimmed V and J ends, which lost 2 bases and 8 bases, there was a span of 19 bases. The CDR3 runs to 16 residues. The germline V gene has CDR1 MNHNS and CDR2 SASEGT. CDR3 loop: CASSEFGYTGVDTIYF. The CDR3 DNA sequence: TGTGCCAGCAGTGAATTCGGATATACAGGAGTTGACACCATATATTTT.

The J gene is TRBJ1-1, the V gene TRBV7-8; 8 positions match TRBD1. Trimming took 1 base from V and 2 from J; bases not matched to a gene: 3. Germline assignment: CDR1 SGHVS and CDR2 FQNEAQ. The CDR3 extends over 15 amino acids. The CDR3 DNA follows: TGTGCCAGCAGCTTAGTGGCAGGGGGCAACACTGAAGCTTTCTTT. This encodes CASSLVAGGNTEAFF.